The count of the clone carrying this TCR beta chain is one. The target antigen is unknown. V shed 1 base and J shed 2 bases, with 6 bases lying between them. Germline V CDR1 and CDR2: SGHDT, YYEEEE. The CDR3 runs 13 residues. The data originate from a study of T cell responses to AZD1222 COVID-19 vaccine. Assay used: immunoSEQ multiplex PCR; TCRdb lists only in-frame clones, some missing. The data contain about 51,000 clones, around 90% of them singletons. Study observations and caveats: Just a handful of AZD1222 recipients were seropositive at baseline. Distributed over spike, vaccine-associated CD4 TCRs predominated at 160-218 and 743-854.

The sequenced sample was peripheral blood, obtained 28 days after the second AZD1222 dose. The clonotype comes from an adult who received the AZD1222 COVID-19 vaccine. V gene TRBV5-6 combines with J gene TRBJ2-5; D is unresolved. CDR3 amino acids: CASSLIEQETQYF. Written as DNA, the CDR3 is TGTGCCAGCAGCTTGATAGAGCAAGAGACCCAGTACTTC.